This T cell receptor (beta chain) was documented in a study of blood T cell repertoires in COVID-19. Only in-frame clones appear in the TCRdb table, and some are missing; sequencing was by immunoSEQ multiplex PCR. Altogether 150,000 or so clones are present, about 86% being singletons, with the ten largest covering nearly 8.5%. This CDR3 has 15 amino acids. Trimming took off 6 bases at V and 7 bases at J, with 21 bases between the two ends. Per the germline V gene, CDR1 is KGHSH and CDR2 is LQKENI. This clone has just a few counts. The TCR originated in a man between 60 and 70 years old with acute or convalescent COVID-19. The chain couples TRBV18 to TRBJ1-2; TRBD1 might be the D (6 bases). Sequenced sample: peripheral blood. This chain's CDR3 is CASSRYPRDIGGYTF. The CDR3 DNA sequence: TGTGCCAGCTCTCGATACCCCCGGGACATCGGTGGCTACACCTTC.